This TCR beta chain was captured by sequencing in a study of shared clonotypes between healthy human individuals. A deep-level run was used for the assay. Each cell subset's genomic DNA was divided evenly among several immunoSEQ plates. Unsorted PBMC DNA was run through sequencing on ten immunoSEQ deep assay plates. The assay was immunoSEQ multiplex PCR, and TCRdb's table has in-frame clones only and misses some. The sample carries about 490,000 clones, approximately 80% recorded once. V was clipped by 1 base and J by 3 bases; unmatched bases: 8. Per the germline V gene, CDR1 is LNHDA and CDR2 is SQIVND (reference sequence). The CDR3 extends over 17 amino acids.

The chain uses TRBV19 and TRBJ2-2; TRBD2 matches 7 bases. This TCR was sampled from a woman aged 40 to 50 in good health. Some clones in this sample may be carry-over from other donors' samples. What was sequenced was PBMCs. The CDR3 DNA reads as TGTGCCAGTAGTATAGGGTTCAGCGGGACGGACACCGGGGAGCTGTTTTTT. This encodes CASSIGFSGTDTGELFF.